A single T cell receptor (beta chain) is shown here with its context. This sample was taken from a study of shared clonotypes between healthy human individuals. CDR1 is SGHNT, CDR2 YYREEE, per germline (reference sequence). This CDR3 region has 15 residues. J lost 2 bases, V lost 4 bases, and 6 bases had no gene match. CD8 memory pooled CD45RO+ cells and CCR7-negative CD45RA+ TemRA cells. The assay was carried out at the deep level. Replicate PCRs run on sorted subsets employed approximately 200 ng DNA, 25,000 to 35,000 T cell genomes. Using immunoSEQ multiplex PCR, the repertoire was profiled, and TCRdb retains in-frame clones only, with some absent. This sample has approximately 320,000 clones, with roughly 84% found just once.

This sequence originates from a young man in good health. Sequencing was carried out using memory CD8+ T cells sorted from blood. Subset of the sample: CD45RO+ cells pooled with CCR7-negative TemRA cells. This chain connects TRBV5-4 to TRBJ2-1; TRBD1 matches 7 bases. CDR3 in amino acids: CASSPGTVPYNEQFF. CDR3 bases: TGTGCCAGCAGCCCAGGGACAGTACCCTACAATGAGCAGTTCTTC.